This T cell receptor (beta chain) was sequenced during a study of blood T cell repertoires in COVID-19. For the study at large: Italy, Spain and the United States were the sources of the convalescent and acute COVID-19 samples. T cells, B-cell-depleted T cells, or PBMCs provided the cDNA or gDNA that served as material.

This clone has a single count. The same CDR3 is also encoded by other DNA sequences in this sample. Per the original data handling: Amplification with reference gene primers provided the estimates of nucleated cell counts. Repertoires were generated with immunoSEQ multiplex PCR, while TCRdb's copy carries only in-frame clones and drops some. V and J calls plus clone size are reproduced from that table; the DNA served to infer D and trimming. The sample lists some 200,000 clones, 87% occurring once. V lost 0 bases to trimming and J lost 2 bases, with 5 bases between them. The germline CDR1 and CDR2 sequences are SGHRS and YFSETQ. The CDR3 runs to 13 residues.

This TCR was sampled from a man younger than 35 with active or convalescent COVID-19. J is TRBJ2-5 and V is TRBV5-1; weak D call: TRBD1 (5 bases). The sample comprised peripheral blood. The CDR3 loop reads CASSLGQQETQYF. The CDR3 coding sequence is TGCGCCAGCAGCTTGGGACAGCAAGAGACCCAGTACTTC.